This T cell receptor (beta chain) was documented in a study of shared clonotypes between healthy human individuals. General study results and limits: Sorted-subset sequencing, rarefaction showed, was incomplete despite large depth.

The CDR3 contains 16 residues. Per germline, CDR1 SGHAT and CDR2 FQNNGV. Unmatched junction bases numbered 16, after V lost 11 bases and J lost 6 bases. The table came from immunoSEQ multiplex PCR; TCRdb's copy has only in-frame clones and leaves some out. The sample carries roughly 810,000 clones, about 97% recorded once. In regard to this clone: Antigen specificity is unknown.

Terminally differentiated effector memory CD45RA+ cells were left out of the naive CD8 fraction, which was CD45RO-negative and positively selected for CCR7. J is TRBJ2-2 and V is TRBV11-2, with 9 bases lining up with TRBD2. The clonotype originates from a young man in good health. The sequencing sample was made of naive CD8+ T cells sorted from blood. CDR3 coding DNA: TGTGCCGTGCGGGGTAGCGGGAGCTCTGCCCCCGGGGAGCTGTTTTTT. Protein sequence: CAVRGSGSSAPGELFF.